A single sample is the source of the 6 T cell receptor beta chains below, sequenced in a study of Ad26.COV2.S vaccination and SARS-CoV-2 variants. The treatment was: some 19 received Ad26.COV2.S at low or high dose, single or two shots; five or six received placebo; per-sample allocation not given. The study sampled participants on day 63 after the first vaccine or placebo injection. The repertoire was sequenced with immunoSEQ multiplex PCR; TCRdb's copy has only in-frame clones and lacks some. The sample consists of about 420,000 clones, around nine tenths of them appearing once. The sample consisted of peripheral blood, taken in a trial of Ad26.COV2.S vaccine versus placebo. Every receptor here comes from a person between 18 and 65 years old who received the Ad26.COV2.S COVID-19 vaccine or a placebo.

The chain carries TRBV5-6 and TRBJ2-3, with D perhaps assigned TRBD1 or TRBD2 (5 bases each). Germline CDR1 SGHDT, CDR2 YYEEEE. V lost 4 bases, J lost 3 bases, and 9 bases lay in between. CDR3 length equals 13 residues. CDR3 sequence: CASSEGPTDTQYF. For the CDR3, the DNA is TGTGCCAGCAGCGAGGGACCGACAGATACGCAGTATTTT. Looking up the rest from reference TRBV5-6 and TRBJ2-3 gives the full variable domain: DAGVTQSPTHLIKTRGQQVTLRCSPKSGHDTVSWYQQALGQGPQFIFQYYEEEERQRGNFPDRFSGHQFPNYSSELNVNALLLGDSALYLCASSEGPTDTQYFGPGTRLTVL.

This sequence joins TRBV2 and TRBJ2-3; D possibly corresponds to TRBD1 (5 bases). Per germline, CDR1 SNHLY and CDR2 FYNNEI. The CDR3 length is 16 residues. The germline V and J ends were trimmed by 0 bases and 0 bases, with 10 bases remaining between them. The CDR3 coding sequence is TGTGCCAGCAGTGAAGCAGGGGCAGCTAGCACAGATACGCAGTATTTT. It is translated as CASSEAGAASTDTQYF.

The CDR3 sequence is CATLFQGHEQYF. DNA for the CDR3: TGTGCCACCTTGTTCCAGGGCCACGAGCAGTACTTC. The V and J genes are TRBV10-3 and TRBJ2-7; tentatively, D is TRBD1 (5 bases). This CDR3 spans 12 amino acids. Germline V gene sequence: CDR1 ENHRY, CDR2 SYGVKD. Trimming took off 10 bases at V and 5 bases at J, with 15 bases between the two ends.

The genes are TRBV6-2 or TRBV6-3 and TRBJ2-5; perhaps TRBD1 as D (5 bases). The CDR3 has 13 amino acids. Trimming stripped 4 bases from V and 2 bases from J, with 8 bases between. The germline V gene encodes CDR1 MNHEY and CDR2 SVGEGT. DNA for the CDR3: TGTGCCAGCAGTTTAAGACAGCAAGAGACCCAGTACTTC. This codes for CASSLRQQETQYF.

This clone was observed a handful of times. The J gene is TRBJ2-7, the V gene TRBV19; a weak D match, TRBD1 (6 bases). The CDR3 runs to 14 residues. Germline CDR1 is LNHDA and CDR2 is SQIVND (reference sequence). Trimming took 5 bases from V and 5 from J, leaving 16 bases between them. Written as DNA, the CDR3 is TGTGCCAGTAGTTTCCGGGACACATTTCACGAGCAGTACTTC. Translated, it gives CASSFRDTFHEQYF. The full variable domain, completed using reference TRBV19 and TRBJ2-7, is DGGITQSPKYLFRKEGQNVTLSCEQNLNHDAMYWYRQDPGQGLRLIYYSQIVNDFQKGDIAEGYSVSREKKESFPLTVTSAQKNPTAFYLCASSFRDTFHEQYFGPGTRLTVT.

This clone was seen more than once but under ten times. V and J are TRBV6-5 and TRBJ1-2; 8 bases agree with TRBD1. The CDR3 spans 14 residues. Germline V gene data show CDR1 as MNHEY and CDR2 as SVGAGI. J lost 8 bases, V lost 6 bases, and 11 bases had no gene match. The CDR3 sequence is CASSVGQGREGYTF. As DNA, the CDR3 is TGTGCCAGCAGCGTAGGACAGGGTCGGGAAGGCTACACCTTC.